The present T cell receptor (beta chain) was sequenced within a study of blood T cell repertoires in COVID-19. Germline V CDR1 and CDR2: SGHTA, FQGNSA. V lost 0 bases and J 1 base, leaving 10 bases between the germline ends. The CDR3 runs 15 residues. In the original analysis: Estimation of nucleated cell counts was performed using reference gene primer amplification. The data were produced by immunoSEQ multiplex PCR, yet TCRdb's version contains in-frame clones alone and is incomplete. The V and J calls and clone size are taken from that table; D and trimming were inferred from the DNA. The table has fewer than 30,000 clones, around 82% seen once.

The sequence was obtained from a man aged 70 or older with active COVID-19. The rearrangement joins TRBV7-2 to TRBJ2-7; TRBD1 is a possible D gene (6 bases). Sample: peripheral blood. The CDR3 spells CASSLALGASYEQYF. In nucleotides, the CDR3 is TGTGCCAGCAGCTTAGCGTTGGGGGCGTCCTACGAGCAGTACTTC.